The next 2 T cell receptor beta chains were all read from a single sample in a study of shared clonotypes between healthy human individuals. The repertoire was sequenced with immunoSEQ multiplex PCR; TCRdb's copy has only in-frame clones and lacks some. The repertoire holds around 2,000,000 clones, with 85% to 95% as singletons. Sequences were obtained from naive CD4+ T cells sorted from blood. Subset reported: CD45RA+ positively selected. The receptors were gathered from a man aged 18 to 35 in good health.

The V and J genes are TRBV5-1 and TRBJ2-1; 12 bases agree with TRBD2. V shed 5 bases, J shed 8 bases, and the junction held 17 bases outside the gene matches. This CDR3 has 18 residues. Germline CDR1 and CDR2: SGHRS and YFSETQ. The DNA of the CDR3 is TGCGCCAGCAGTTTTAGGACTAGCGGGACATCCGTCGTCCATGAGCAGTTCTTC. It codes for CASSFRTSGTSVVHEQFF.

V and J are TRBV30 and TRBJ2-1; D is undetermined. This CDR3 has 12 amino acids. Trimming shortened V by 7 bases and J by 1 base, and 8 bases separated the two germline ends. Germline assignment: CDR1 GTSNPN and CDR2 SVGIG (reference sequence). CDR3 nucleotides: TGTGCCTTGACATATTCCTACAATGAGCAGTTCTTC. It translates to CALTYSYNEQFF.